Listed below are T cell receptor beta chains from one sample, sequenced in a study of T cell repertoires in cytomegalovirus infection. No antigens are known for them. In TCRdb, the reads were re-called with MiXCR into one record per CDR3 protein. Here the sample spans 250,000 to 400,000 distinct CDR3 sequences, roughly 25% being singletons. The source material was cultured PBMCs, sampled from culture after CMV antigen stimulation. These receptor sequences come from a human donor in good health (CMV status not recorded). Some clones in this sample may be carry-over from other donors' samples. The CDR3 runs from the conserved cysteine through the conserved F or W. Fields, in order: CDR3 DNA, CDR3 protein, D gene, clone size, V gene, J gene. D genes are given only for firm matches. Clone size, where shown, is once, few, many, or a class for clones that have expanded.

CDR3 DNA: TGTGCCAGCAGCTTTCGGACAGACGGCTACACCTTC; CDR3 protein: CASSFRTDGYTF; D gene: NA; clone size: NA; V gene: TRBV6-2/TRBV6-3; J gene: TRBJ1-2
CDR3 DNA: TGTGCCAGCAGCCCCCGGGCCAATTCACCCCTCCACTTT; CDR3 protein: CASSPRANSPLHF; D gene: NA; clone size: few; V gene: TRBV11-2; J gene: TRBJ1-6
CDR3 DNA: TGCAGCGCTGCCTTGGGTCAGGGCTATGGCTACACCTTC; CDR3 protein: CSAALGQGYGYTF; D gene: NA; clone size: NA; V gene: TRBV29-1; J gene: TRBJ1-2
CDR3 DNA: TGTGCCACCAGCAGAGATCTTCCAGGACTAGCGGGAGATGGCGAGCAGTTCTTC; CDR3 protein: CATSRDLPGLAGDGEQFF; D gene: TRBD2; clone size: few; V gene: TRBV15; J gene: TRBJ2-1
CDR3 DNA: TGTGCCAGCAGTTATACCTACGAGCAGTACTTC; CDR3 protein: CASSYTYEQYF; D gene: NA; clone size: many; V gene: TRBV6-2/TRBV6-3; J gene: TRBJ2-7
CDR3 DNA: TGTGCCAGCGGTGCGTACACAGATACGCAGTATTTT; CDR3 protein: CASGAYTDTQYF; D gene: NA; clone size: few; V gene: TRBV7-2; J gene: TRBJ2-3
CDR3 DNA: TGTGCCAGCAGCTTAAGAAGCCTAGCGGCCCCCACAGATACGCAGTATTTT; CDR3 protein: CASSLRSLAAPTDTQYF; D gene: TRBD2; clone size: many; V gene: TRBV7-2; J gene: TRBJ2-3
CDR3 DNA: TGTGCCAGCAGCTTCCCGGGCCTCGACACCGGGGAGCTGTTTTTT; CDR3 protein: CASSFPGLDTGELFF; D gene: NA; clone size: NA; V gene: TRBV7-2; J gene: TRBJ2-2
CDR3 DNA: TGTGCCAGTTCTCTTCTAGGCCCGGGTGGAACTGAAGCTTTCTTT; CDR3 protein: CASSLLGPGGTEAFF; D gene: NA; clone size: few; V gene: TRBV19; J gene: TRBJ1-1
CDR3 DNA: TGCAGTGCTAGACCCGAACCGGGGGAGGGAAACATTCAGTACTTC; CDR3 protein: CSARPEPGEGNIQYF; D gene: TRBD2; clone size: NA; V gene: TRBV20-1; J gene: TRBJ2-4
CDR3 DNA: TGTGCCAGCAGCTTTGCCCATACAGGGGCTGAAGCTTTCTTT; CDR3 protein: CASSFAHTGAEAFF; D gene: TRBD1; clone size: many; V gene: TRBV7-2; J gene: TRBJ1-1
CDR3 DNA: TGTGCCAGCAGTGAGGCCACAGATACGCAGTATTTT; CDR3 protein: CASSEATDTQYF; D gene: NA; clone size: few; V gene: TRBV2; J gene: TRBJ2-3
CDR3 DNA: TGTGCCAGCAGCCCCGGGCGATACACTGAAGCTTTCTTT; CDR3 protein: CASSPGRYTEAFF; D gene: NA; clone size: many; V gene: TRBV6-2/TRBV6-3; J gene: TRBJ1-1
CDR3 DNA: TGTGCCACCAGTGAGCAAAGGGACCAGCCCCAGCATTTT; CDR3 protein: CATSEQRDQPQHF; D gene: NA; clone size: many; V gene: TRBV24-1; J gene: TRBJ1-5
CDR3 DNA: TGCAGTGCTAGCCGGACTAGCGGGAGCCAGGAGACCCAGTACTTC; CDR3 protein: CSASRTSGSQETQYF; D gene: TRBD2; clone size: NA; V gene: TRBV20-1; J gene: TRBJ2-5
CDR3 DNA: TGTGCCAGCAGCTTAGTGCCCAGGGCTTGGACTGAAGCTTTCTTT; CDR3 protein: CASSLVPRAWTEAFF; D gene: NA; clone size: many; V gene: TRBV7-2; J gene: TRBJ1-1
CDR3 DNA: TGTGCCAGCAGTCCGACTAGCGGGAGTGATGAGCAGTTCTTC; CDR3 protein: CASSPTSGSDEQFF; D gene: TRBD2; clone size: few; V gene: TRBV7-2; J gene: TRBJ2-1
CDR3 DNA: TGTGCCAGCAGCCTCAGGGGGGACTATGGCTACACCTTC; CDR3 protein: CASSLRGDYGYTF; D gene: TRBD1; clone size: many; V gene: TRBV7-2; J gene: TRBJ1-2
CDR3 DNA: TGTGCCAGCAGCTTAGTCTTAGGACTTATCCAAGAGACCCAGTACTTC; CDR3 protein: CASSLVLGLIQETQYF; D gene: NA; clone size: few; V gene: TRBV7-8; J gene: TRBJ2-5
CDR3 DNA: TGTGCCAGTACAGGTCAGTCGGGCAATCAGCCCCAGCATTTT; CDR3 protein: CASTGQSGNQPQHF; D gene: NA; clone size: many; V gene: TRBV19; J gene: TRBJ1-5
CDR3 DNA: TGCGCCAGCAGCCCCCTACAGGTGGGAGACGAGCAGTACTTC; CDR3 protein: CASSPLQVGDEQYF; D gene: NA; clone size: NA; V gene: TRBV4-1; J gene: TRBJ2-7
CDR3 DNA: TGTGCCACCAGTGATCGGGCGCGGGGCTACACCTTC; CDR3 protein: CATSDRARGYTF; D gene: NA; clone size: NA; V gene: TRBV24-1; J gene: TRBJ1-2
CDR3 DNA: TGCGCCAGCAGTGAGTCTGGAGGCACAGATACGCAGTATTTT; CDR3 protein: CASSESGGTDTQYF; D gene: NA; clone size: NA; V gene: TRBV10-2; J gene: TRBJ2-3
CDR3 DNA: TGTGCCAGCAGCTTTACTAGCGCTGGGGCCAACGTCCTGACTTTC; CDR3 protein: CASSFTSAGANVLTF; D gene: TRBD2; clone size: few; V gene: TRBV7-2; J gene: TRBJ2-6
CDR3 DNA: TGTGCCAGCAGCTCCCCTCGACAGGGTAGGACTGAAGCTTTCTTT; CDR3 protein: CASSSPRQGRTEAFF; D gene: TRBD1; clone size: many; V gene: TRBV7-2; J gene: TRBJ1-1
CDR3 DNA: TGTGCCAGCAGTTTGTCCCTGGGGGGGGGGGGGACTGAAGCTTTCTTT; CDR3 protein: CASSLSLGGGGTEAFF; D gene: NA; clone size: few; V gene: TRBV12-3/TRBV12-4; J gene: TRBJ1-1